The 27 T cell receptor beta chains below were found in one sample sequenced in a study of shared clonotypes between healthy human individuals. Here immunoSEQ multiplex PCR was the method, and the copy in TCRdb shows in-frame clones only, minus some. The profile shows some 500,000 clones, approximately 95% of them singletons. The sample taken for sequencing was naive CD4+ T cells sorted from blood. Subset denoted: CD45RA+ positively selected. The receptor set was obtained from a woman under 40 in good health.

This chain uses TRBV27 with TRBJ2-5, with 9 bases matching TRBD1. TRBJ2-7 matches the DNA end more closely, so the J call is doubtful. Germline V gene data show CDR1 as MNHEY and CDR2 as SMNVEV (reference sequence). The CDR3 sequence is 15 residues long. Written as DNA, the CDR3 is TGTGCCAGCAGTTCCGGGACAGGGAGCTCCTACGAGCAGTACTTC. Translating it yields CASSSGTGSSYEQYF.

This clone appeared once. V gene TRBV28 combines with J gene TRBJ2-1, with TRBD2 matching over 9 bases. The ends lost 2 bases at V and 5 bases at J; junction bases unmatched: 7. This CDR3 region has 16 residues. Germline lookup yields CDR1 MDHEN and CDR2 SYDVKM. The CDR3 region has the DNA TGTGCCAGCAGTTTAACCTTAGCGGGAGACGACAATGAGCAGTTCTTC. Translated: CASSLTLAGDDNEQFF.

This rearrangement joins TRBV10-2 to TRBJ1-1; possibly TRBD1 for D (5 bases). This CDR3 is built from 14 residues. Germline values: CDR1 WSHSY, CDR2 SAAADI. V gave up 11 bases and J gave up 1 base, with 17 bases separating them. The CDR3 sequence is CAGRPGLSNTEAFF. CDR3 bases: TGCGCCGGCCGTCCGGGACTTTCGAACACTGAAGCTTTCTTT.

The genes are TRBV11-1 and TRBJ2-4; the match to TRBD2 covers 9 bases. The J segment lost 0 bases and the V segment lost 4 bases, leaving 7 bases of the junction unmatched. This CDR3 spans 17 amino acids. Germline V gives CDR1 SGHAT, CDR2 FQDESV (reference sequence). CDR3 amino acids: CASSSLHSGGAKNIQYF. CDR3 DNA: TGTGCCAGCAGCTCCCTCCATAGCGGGGGAGCCAAAAACATTCAGTACTTC. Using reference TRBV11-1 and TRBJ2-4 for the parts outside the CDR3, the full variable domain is EAEVAQSPRYKITEKSQAVAFWCDPISGHATLYWYRQILGQGPELLVQFQDESVVDDSQLPKDRFSAERLKGVDSTLKIQPAELGDSAMYLCASSSLHSGGAKNIQYFGAGTRLSVL.

The CDR3 DNA follows: TGTGCCAGCAGCCCGTTTCTAGCCTACGAGCAGTACTTC. Translation: CASSPFLAYEQYF. V and J are TRBV14 and TRBJ2-5; D not certain. The end of the DNA is better explained by TRBJ2-7, so the J call may be wrong. CDR1 is SGHDN and CDR2 is FVKESK in the germline V gene. The CDR3 sequence is 13 residues long.

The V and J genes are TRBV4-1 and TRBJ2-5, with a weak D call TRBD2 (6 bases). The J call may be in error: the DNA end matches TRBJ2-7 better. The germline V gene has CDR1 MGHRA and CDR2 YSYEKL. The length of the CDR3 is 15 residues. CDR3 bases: TGCGCCAGCAGCCCGTACTCCGGGAGCTCCTACGAGCAGTACTTC. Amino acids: CASSPYSGSSYEQYF.

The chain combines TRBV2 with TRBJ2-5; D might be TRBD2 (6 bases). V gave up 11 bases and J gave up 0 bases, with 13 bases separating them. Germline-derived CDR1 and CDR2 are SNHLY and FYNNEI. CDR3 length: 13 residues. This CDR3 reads CASRRDYQETQYF. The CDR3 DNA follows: TGTGCCTCGAGGAGGGACTACCAAGAGACCCAGTACTTC.

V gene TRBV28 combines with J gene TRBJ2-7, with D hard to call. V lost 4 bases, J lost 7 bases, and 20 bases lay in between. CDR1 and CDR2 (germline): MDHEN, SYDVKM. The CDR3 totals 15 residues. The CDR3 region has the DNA TGTGCCAGCAGTTCACCCCGGGTAGGTCCTAGGGAGCAGTACTTC. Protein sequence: CASSSPRVGPREQYF.

The CDR3 sequence: CASSQDLELAGGRSYEQYF. CDR3 sequence (DNA): TGTGCCAGCAGCCAAGATCTTGAACTAGCGGGGGGTCGCTCCTACGAGCAGTACTTC. This chain links TRBV4-2 with TRBJ2-7; 12 bases line up with TRBD2. The ends lost 0 bases at V and 0 bases at J; junction bases unmatched: 9. This CDR3 is 19 amino acids long. Germline V CDR1 and CDR2: LGHNA, YNFKEQ.

The CDR3 DNA sequence: TGTGCCAGCAGTAGGACAGGGTCAGACTATGGCTACACCTTC. Translation gives CASSRTGSDYGYTF. The chain joins TRBV7-2 to TRBJ1-2; 8 bases agree with TRBD1. The V and J ends lost 6 bases and 3 bases, in that order; junction bases with no gene match: 6. Per germline, CDR1 SGHTA and CDR2 FQGNSA. The CDR3 covers 14 residues. The whole variable domain, filled in from reference TRBV7-2 and TRBJ1-2, reads GAGVSQSPSNKVTEKGKDVELRCDPISGHTALYWYRQSLGQGLEFLIYFQGNSAPDKSGLPSDRFSAERTGGSVSTLTIQRTQQEDSAVYLCASSRTGSDYGYTFGSGTRLTVV.

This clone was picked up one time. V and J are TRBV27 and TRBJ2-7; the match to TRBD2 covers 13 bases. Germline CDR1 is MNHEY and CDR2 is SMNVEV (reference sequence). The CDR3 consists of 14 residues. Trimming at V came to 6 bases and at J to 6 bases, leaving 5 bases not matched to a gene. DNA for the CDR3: TGTGCCAGCAGCCTACTAGCGGGAGGGATCGAGCAGTACTTC. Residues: CASSLLAGGIEQYF.

CDR3 sequence reads: CAISESNRQETQYF. The CDR3 DNA is TGTGCCATCAGTGAGTCGAACAGACAAGAGACCCAGTACTTC. The chain recombines TRBV10-3 with TRBJ2-5; unclear D gene. The CDR3 spans 14 residues. CDR1 and CDR2 (germline): ENHRY, SYGVKD. Trimming took 0 bases from V and 2 from J, leaving 7 bases between them.

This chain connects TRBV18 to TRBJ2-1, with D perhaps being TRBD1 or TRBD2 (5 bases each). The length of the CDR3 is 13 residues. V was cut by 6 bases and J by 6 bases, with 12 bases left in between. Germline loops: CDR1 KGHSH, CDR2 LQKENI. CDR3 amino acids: CASSPGTPNEQFF. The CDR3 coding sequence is TGTGCCAGCTCCCCCGGGACCCCCAATGAGCAGTTCTTC. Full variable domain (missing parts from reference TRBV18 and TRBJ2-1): NAGVMQNPRHLVRRRGQEARLRCSPMKGHSHVYWYRQLPEEGLKFMVYLQKENIIDESGMPKERFSAEFPKEGPSILRIQQVVRGDSAAYFCASSPGTPNEQFFGPGTRLTVL.

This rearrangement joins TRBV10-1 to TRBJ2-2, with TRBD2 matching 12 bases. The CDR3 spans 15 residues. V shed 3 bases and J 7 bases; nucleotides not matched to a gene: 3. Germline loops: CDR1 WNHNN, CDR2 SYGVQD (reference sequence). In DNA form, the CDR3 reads TGCGCCAGCAGTGACCCGGGACTAGCGGGCGGGGAGCTGTTTTTT. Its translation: CASSDPGLAGGELFF.

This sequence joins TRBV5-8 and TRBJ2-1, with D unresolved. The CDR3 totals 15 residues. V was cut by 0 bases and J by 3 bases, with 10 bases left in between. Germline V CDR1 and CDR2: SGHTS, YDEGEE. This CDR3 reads CASSLGRTLYNEQFF. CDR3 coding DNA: TGTGCCAGCAGCTTGGGTAGGACCCTCTACAATGAGCAGTTCTTC.

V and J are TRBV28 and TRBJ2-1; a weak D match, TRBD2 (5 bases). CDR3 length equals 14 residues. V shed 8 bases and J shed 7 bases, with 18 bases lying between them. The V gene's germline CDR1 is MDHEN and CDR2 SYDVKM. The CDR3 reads CASSSDTGINEQFF. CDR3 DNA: TGTGCCAGCTCTTCCGATACGGGAATAAATGAGCAGTTCTTC.

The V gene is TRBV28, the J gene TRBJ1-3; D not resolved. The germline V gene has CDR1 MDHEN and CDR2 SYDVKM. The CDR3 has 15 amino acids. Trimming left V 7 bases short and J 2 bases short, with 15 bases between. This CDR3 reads CASIPPRWTGNTIYF. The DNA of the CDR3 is TGTGCCAGCATACCCCCGAGGTGGACTGGAAACACCATATATTTT.

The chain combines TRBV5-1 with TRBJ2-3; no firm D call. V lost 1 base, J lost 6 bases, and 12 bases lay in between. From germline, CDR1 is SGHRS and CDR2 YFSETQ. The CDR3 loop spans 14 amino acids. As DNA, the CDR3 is TGCGCCAGCAGCTTGAGGGAAATTTGGGATACGCAGTATTTT. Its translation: CASSLREIWDTQYF. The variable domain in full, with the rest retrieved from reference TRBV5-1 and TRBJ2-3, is KAGVTQTPRYLIKTRGQQVTLSCSPISGHRSVSWYQQTPGQGLQFLFEYFSETQRNKGNFPGRFSGRQFSNSRSEMNVSTLELGDSALYLCASSLREIWDTQYFGPGTRLTVL.

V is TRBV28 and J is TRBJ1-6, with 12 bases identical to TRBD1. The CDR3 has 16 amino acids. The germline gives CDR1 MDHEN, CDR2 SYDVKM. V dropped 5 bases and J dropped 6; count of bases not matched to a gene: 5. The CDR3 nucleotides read TGTGCCAGCAGTATCCCGGGACAGGGGGCTAATTCACCCCTCCACTTT. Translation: CASSIPGQGANSPLHF.

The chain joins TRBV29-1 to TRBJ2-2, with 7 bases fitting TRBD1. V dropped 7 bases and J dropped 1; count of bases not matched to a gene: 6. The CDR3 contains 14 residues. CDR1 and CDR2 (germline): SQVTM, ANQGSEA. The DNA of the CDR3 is TGCAGCGCCAGAAGGACAGGGAACACCGGGGAGCTGTTTTTT. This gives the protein CSARRTGNTGELFF.

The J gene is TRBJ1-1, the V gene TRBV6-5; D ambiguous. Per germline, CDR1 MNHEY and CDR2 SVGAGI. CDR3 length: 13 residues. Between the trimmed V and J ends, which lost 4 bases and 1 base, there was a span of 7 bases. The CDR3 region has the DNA TGTGCCAGCAGTTTACTCAGGAACACTGAAGCTTTCTTT. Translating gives CASSLLRNTEAFF.

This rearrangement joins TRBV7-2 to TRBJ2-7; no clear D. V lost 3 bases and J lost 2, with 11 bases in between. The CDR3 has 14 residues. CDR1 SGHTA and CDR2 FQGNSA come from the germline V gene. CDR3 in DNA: TGTGCCAGCAGCTTGCCGATTCACACCTACGAGCAGTACTTC. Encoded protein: CASSLPIHTYEQYF. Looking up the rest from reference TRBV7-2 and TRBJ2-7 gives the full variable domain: GAGVSQSPSNKVTEKGKDVELRCDPISGHTALYWYRQSLGQGLEFLIYFQGNSAPDKSGLPSDRFSAERTGGSVSTLTIQRTQQEDSAVYLCASSLPIHTYEQYFGPGTRLTVT.

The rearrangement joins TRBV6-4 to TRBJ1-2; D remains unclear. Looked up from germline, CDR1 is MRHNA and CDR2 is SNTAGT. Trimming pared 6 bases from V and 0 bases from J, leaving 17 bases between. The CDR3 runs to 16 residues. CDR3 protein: CASRAVTTPANYGYTF. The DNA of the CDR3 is TGTGCCAGCAGAGCCGTCACGACCCCGGCTAACTATGGCTACACCTTC.

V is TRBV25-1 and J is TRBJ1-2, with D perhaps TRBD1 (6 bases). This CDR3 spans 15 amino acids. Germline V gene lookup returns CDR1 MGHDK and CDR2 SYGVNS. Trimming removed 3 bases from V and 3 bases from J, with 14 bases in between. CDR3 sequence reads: CASSDPQGKDYGYTF. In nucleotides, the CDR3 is TGTGCCAGCAGTGACCCTCAGGGGAAGGACTATGGCTACACCTTC.

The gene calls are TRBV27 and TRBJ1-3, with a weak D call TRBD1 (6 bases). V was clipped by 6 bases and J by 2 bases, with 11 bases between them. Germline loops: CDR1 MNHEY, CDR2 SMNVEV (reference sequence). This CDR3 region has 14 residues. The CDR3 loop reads CASSPQGPGNTIYF. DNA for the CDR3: TGTGCCAGCAGCCCACAGGGACCTGGAAACACCATATATTTT.

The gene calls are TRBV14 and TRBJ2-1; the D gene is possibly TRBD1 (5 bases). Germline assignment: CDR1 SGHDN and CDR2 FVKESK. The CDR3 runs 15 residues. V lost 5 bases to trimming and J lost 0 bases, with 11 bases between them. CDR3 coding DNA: TGTGCCAGCAGCTCCCCAGGGTACTCCTACAATGAGCAGTTCTTC. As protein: CASSSPGYSYNEQFF.

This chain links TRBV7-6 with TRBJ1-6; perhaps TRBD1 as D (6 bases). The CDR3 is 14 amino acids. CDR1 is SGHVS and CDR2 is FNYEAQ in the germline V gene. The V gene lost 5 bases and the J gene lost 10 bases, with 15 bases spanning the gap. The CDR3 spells CASSLGAGESPLHF. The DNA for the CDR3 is TGTGCCAGCAGCCTGGGGGCAGGGGAATCACCCCTCCACTTT. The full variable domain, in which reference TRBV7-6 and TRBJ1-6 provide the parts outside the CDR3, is GAGVSQSPRYKVTKRGQDVALRCDPISGHVSLYWYRQALGQGPEFLTYFNYEAQQDKSGLPNDRFSAERPEGSISTLTIQRTEQRDSAMYRCASSLGAGESPLHFGNGTRLTVT.